This T cell receptor (beta chain) comes out of a study of HIV-infected patients and healthy controls. Notes on the study in general: Compared with controls, mean Gini indices were significantly raised in HIV-infected repertoires, possibly indicating oligoclonality.

All unsorted peripheral T cells were captured because whole blood was used without fractionation. Concerning this clonotype itself: Its antigen is unknown.

Germline V gene data show CDR1 as GTSNPN and CDR2 as SVGIG (reference sequence). V lost 5 bases, J lost 0 bases, and 7 bases lay in between. The CDR3 extends over 12 amino acids. About 480 ng RNA was reverse transcribed with alpha and beta constant-region primers. Using multiplexing indices, alpha and beta chain libraries were generated apart by chain-specific third strand synthesis. TCRdb independently ran MiXCR on the 5' RACE reads; one entry per CDR3 protein. This table holds 15,000 or so distinct CDR3 sequences, 5.5% to 8% found once. This TCR was recovered from an adult in good health. The J gene is TRBJ1-1, the V gene TRBV30; D not certain. Sequencing was performed on blood. The CDR3 here is CAWSRMNTEAFF. The CDR3, as DNA: TGTGCCTGGTCACGGATGAACACTGAAGCTTTCTTT.